The present TCR beta chain was sequenced within a study of beta chain features in type 1 diabetes. Study-wide findings and caveats: There was a moderate but significant shortening of TCRB CDR3s in all four CD4+ subsets of Type 1 diabetes patients.

This clone was picked up a small number of times. Its matching antigen is unknown. Reverse transcription of all isolated RNA meant that expressed TCRB transcripts were sequenced. The table came from immunoSEQ multiplex PCR; TCRdb's copy has only in-frame clones and leaves some out. The sample lists 130,000 or so clones, 15% to 20% seen once, with approximately 2.3% in the top ten. V was cut by 3 bases and J by 2 bases, with 14 bases left in between. This CDR3 is built from 15 residues. Germline CDR1 LGHNA, CDR2 YSLEER. The sequenced sample was central memory CD4+ T cells from blood. The receptor's source is a man aged 25-45 years with type 1 diabetes. The rearrangement uses TRBV4-3 and TRBJ2-7, with D tentatively TRBD2 (6 bases). The CDR3 spells CASSHWRGVTYEQYF. In nucleotides, the CDR3 is TGCGCCAGCAGCCATTGGCGGGGAGTCACCTACGAGCAGTACTTC.